The present entry profiles one T cell receptor (beta chain) with its context. J gave up 4 bases and V 3 bases, and 5 bases lay outside the gene matches. CDR1 and CDR2 (germline): KGHDR, SFDVKD. The CDR3 length is 16 residues. This sample is drawn from a study of identical twins. TCRdb independently ran MiXCR on the 5' RACE reads; one entry per CDR3 protein. This table holds around 100,000 distinct CDR3 sequences, about 6% found once. V usage is TRBV24-1 and J usage is TRBJ2-1, with TRBD2 matching over 10 bases. This clonotype was obtained from a woman in her forties or fifties in good health. The sequencing sample was made of memory T cells sorted from blood. CDR3 loop: CATSDRTSGPYNEQFF. CDR3 nucleotide sequence: TGTGCCACCAGTGATCGGACTAGCGGACCGTACAATGAGCAGTTCTTC.